Each of the 27 T cell receptor beta chains below was sequenced from the same sample in a study of CD8+CD57+ T cells in acquired aplastic anemia. TCR beta VDJ and CDR3 were profiled, and genomic DNA was the template. TCRdb reprocessed the reads with MiXCR, giving one entry per CDR3 protein. Among 130,000 or so distinct CDR3 sequences listed, about 60% were seen once. By flow cytometry, patients selected for sequencing had shown an expansion of CD8+CD57+ cells. Input material: sorted CD4+, CD8+, or CD8+CD57+ T cells (not recorded which) from PBMCs. Every receptor here comes from a human donor with aplastic anemia.

Here the CDR3 reads CASSEGPSRVSEQFF. Written as DNA, the CDR3 is TGTGCCAGCAGTGAAGGTCCCAGCAGGGTGAGTGAGCAGTTCTTC. The V call is TRBV25-1, the J call TRBJ2-1, with D perhaps matching TRBD1 (5 bases). V lost 2 bases to trimming and J lost 9 bases, with 17 bases between them. Germline loops: CDR1 MGHDK, CDR2 SYGVNS. The CDR3 extends over 15 amino acids.

This clonotype was recorded once. The gene calls are TRBV7-8 and TRBJ1-2; D possibly corresponds to TRBD1 (5 bases). The germline V gene has CDR1 SGHVS and CDR2 FQNEAQ. This CDR3 spans 14 amino acids. V shed 7 bases and J shed 4 bases, with 16 bases lying between them. The CDR3 is CASTAYQGAYGYTF. CDR3 bases: TGTGCCAGCACCGCCTACCAGGGAGCCTATGGCTACACCTTC. Combining the CDR3 with reference TRBV7-8 and TRBJ1-2 gives the whole variable domain GAGVSQSPRYKVAKRGQDVALRCDPISGHVSLFWYQQALGQGPEFLTYFQNEAQLDKSGLPSDRFFAERPEGSVSTLKIQRTQQEDSAVYLCASTAYQGAYGYTFGSGTRLTVV.

The chain couples TRBV20-1 to TRBJ2-5, with TRBD2 identical over 8 bases. This CDR3 is 13 amino acids long. Germline-derived CDR1 and CDR2 are DFQATT and SNEGSKA (reference sequence). CDR3 nucleotide sequence: TGCAGCGCCGGGGGGGGACTAGTTGAGACCCAGTACTTC. Its translation: CSAGGGLVETQYF.

This clonotype was observed many times. V is TRBV10-3 and J is TRBJ2-3; 9 bases agree with TRBD2. The length of the CDR3 is 14 residues. Germline V gene lookup returns CDR1 ENHRY and CDR2 SYGVKD. The J segment lost 2 bases and the V segment lost 10 bases, leaving 7 bases of the junction unmatched. The CDR3 is CATLAGPITDTQYF. The CDR3 DNA follows: TGTGCCACCCTAGCGGGGCCTATCACAGATACGCAGTATTTT.

The V and J genes are TRBV7-9 and TRBJ2-7, with D perhaps assigned TRBD1 or TRBD2 (6 bases each). This CDR3 is built from 14 residues. Germline V gene data show CDR1 as SEHNR and CDR2 as FQNEAQ (reference sequence). Trimming pared 7 bases from V and 2 bases from J, leaving 15 bases between. The CDR3: CASTVSGEAYEQYF. CDR3 coding DNA: TGTGCCAGCACGGTATCAGGGGAGGCCTACGAGCAGTACTTC.

V and J are TRBV10-1 and TRBJ2-2, with a possible D match to TRBD2 (6 bases). The CDR3 extends over 16 amino acids. Germline-derived CDR1 and CDR2 are WNHNN and SYGVQD (reference sequence). Trimming took 2 bases from V and 5 from J, leaving 15 bases between them. CDR3 protein: CASSEPGQGGTGELFF. CDR3 sequence (DNA): TGCGCCAGCAGTGAGCCGGGGCAGGGAGGAACCGGGGAGCTGTTTTTT.

The chain is built from TRBV2 and TRBJ2-3, with 7 nucleotides matching TRBD1. V shed 6 bases, J shed 2 bases, and the junction held 8 bases outside the gene matches. The CDR3 covers 15 residues. The germline gives CDR1 SNHLY, CDR2 FYNNEI. CDR3 sequence reads: CASSAGQVPTDTQYF. CDR3 coding DNA: TGTGCCAGCAGCGCTGGACAGGTTCCCACAGATACGCAGTATTTT.

Comment on this clonotype: At one of its ends the junction is not consistent with the germline gene, which may arise from a read error. The rearrangement uses TRBV20-1 and TRBJ2-1; TRBD2 matches 9 bases. This CDR3 comprises 14 residues. Germline V CDR1 and CDR2: DFQATT, SNEGSKA (reference sequence). CDR3 sequence reads: CSARAGGLRNEQFF. The CDR3 nucleotides read TGCAGTGCCAGAGCGGGGGGTTTGAGAAATGAGCAGTTCTTC.

The CDR3 sequence: CAISARDRDNSPLHF. The DNA of the CDR3 is TGTGCCATCAGTGCCCGGGACAGGGATAATTCACCCCTCCACTTT. The J gene is TRBJ1-6, the V gene TRBV10-3, with 9 nucleotides matching TRBD1. CDR1 and CDR2 from the germline V gene are ENHRY and SYGVKD. This CDR3 is built from 15 residues. After removal of 4 bases from V and 5 bases from J, the junction contained 3 bases not matched to a gene.

The CDR3, as DNA: TGTGCCAGCAGTTACAGCGGACAGAATGAAAAACTGTTTTTT. Its protein product is CASSYSGQNEKLFF. The J gene is TRBJ1-4, the V gene TRBV6-5; possibly TRBD1 for D (6 bases). Germline V gene data show CDR1 as MNHEY and CDR2 as SVGAGI. This CDR3 contains 14 residues. V dropped 2 bases and J dropped 5 bases, with 9 bases sitting between them.

This clonotype appeared many times. The chain couples TRBV19 to TRBJ1-3; D uncertain. Germline-derived CDR1 and CDR2 are LNHDA and SQIVND (reference sequence). V lost 3 bases, J lost 3 bases, and 9 bases lay in between. The CDR3 loop spans 14 amino acids. CDR3 region: CASSISNLGNTIYF. DNA of the CDR3: TGTGCCAGTAGTATCTCGAATCTTGGAAACACCATATATTTT.

The chain has TRBV15 and TRBJ2-3, with 7 bases fitting TRBD2. V lost 5 bases to trimming and J lost 0 bases; unmatched junction nucleotides: 11. The CDR3 is 17 amino acids. The germline V gene encodes CDR1 LNHNV and CDR2 YYDKDF (reference sequence). In nucleotides, the CDR3 is TGTGCCACCAGCTGGGGTGCTAGCGGATCTAGCACAGATACGCAGTATTTT. This sequence encodes CATSWGASGSSTDTQYF.

This clonotype occurred many times. The chain uses TRBV10-3 and TRBJ1-1; no clear D gene. Trimming stripped 0 bases from V and 5 bases from J, with 10 bases between. The CDR3 length is 14 residues. Per germline, CDR1 ENHRY and CDR2 SYGVKD. Written as DNA, the CDR3 is TGTGCCATCAGTGAGTCGCCCGGTCGGACTGAAGCTTTCTTT. This translates into CAISESPGRTEAFF.

This chain links TRBV2 with TRBJ1-4, with D possibly TRBD1 on 5 matching bases. The CDR3 covers 16 residues. Trimming removed 5 bases from V and 5 bases from J, with 18 bases in between. Germline CDR1 is SNHLY and CDR2 is FYNNEI. The CDR3 DNA is TGTGCCAGCAGTCCCCTCCGGGACGGCCGGAATGAAAAACTGTTTTTT. Encoded protein: CASSPLRDGRNEKLFF.

The chain links TRBV7-6 to TRBJ2-1, with D tentatively TRBD1 (5 bases). V lost 3 bases to trimming and J lost 9 bases, with 9 bases between them. Germline V CDR1 and CDR2: SGHVS, FNYEAQ. This CDR3 contains 12 residues. The DNA of the CDR3 is TGTGCCAGCAGCTTCTCAGGGATTGAGCAGTTCTTC. Translation gives CASSFSGIEQFF.

The chain uses TRBV7-8 and TRBJ2-7, with 7 bases that match TRBD1. Germline V lookup: CDR1 SGHVS, CDR2 FQNEAQ. CDR3 size: 14 residues. The V and J ends lost 5 bases and 6 bases, in that order; junction bases with no gene match: 10. In DNA form, the CDR3 reads TGTGCCAGCAGCCCGGGACAGCATGCCTGCGAGCAGTACTTC. This sequence encodes CASSPGQHACEQYF.

At least ten counts were recorded for this clonotype. This sequence joins TRBV5-6 and TRBJ1-5; TRBD1 matches at 8 bases. The CDR3 is made up of 16 amino acids. Germline CDR1 is SGHDT and CDR2 is YYEEEE. The V gene end was trimmed by 3 bases and the J gene end by 2 bases; junction bases not matched to a gene: 7. Here the CDR3 reads CASSSWGQEGNQPQHF. The CDR3 nucleotides read TGTGCCAGCAGCTCCTGGGGACAGGAGGGCAATCAGCCCCAGCATTTT.

This clonotype was detected only once. This may stem from a read error, because a much larger clone lies one nucleotide away. This sequence joins TRBV7-9 and TRBJ2-7; D gene ambiguous. V was shortened by 6 bases and J by 7 bases, with 13 bases between the two germline ends. CDR3 size: 12 residues. Per germline, CDR1 SEHNR and CDR2 FQNEAQ (reference sequence). The CDR3 DNA sequence: TGTGCCAGCAGTTCCTCCGCCCGGGAGCAGTACTTC. Its translation: CASSSSAREQYF.

The V and J genes are TRBV5-1 and TRBJ1-1; D remains unclear. This CDR3 is 11 amino acids long. V dropped 5 bases and J dropped 6 bases, with 8 bases sitting between them. The V gene's germline CDR1 is SGHRS and CDR2 YFSETQ. Written as DNA, the CDR3 is TGCGCCAGCAGTAAGGGTTCTGAAGCTTTCTTT. Its translation is CASSKGSEAFF. The entire variable domain, with the rest obtained from reference TRBV5-1 and TRBJ1-1, is as follows: KAGVTQTPRYLIKTRGQQVTLSCSPISGHRSVSWYQQTPGQGLQFLFEYFSETQRNKGNFPGRFSGRQFSNSRSEMNVSTLELGDSALYLCASSKGSEAFFGQGTRLTVV.

This chain uses TRBV10-3 with TRBJ2-7, with 8 nucleotides matching TRBD2. The ends lost 9 bases at V and 5 bases at J; junction bases unmatched: 6. The CDR3 has 12 residues. The V gene's germline CDR1 is ENHRY and CDR2 SYGVKD. The CDR3 DNA follows: TGTGCCATGAAGACTAGCGCCAACGAGCAGTACTTC. Protein product: CAMKTSANEQYF.

Written as DNA, the CDR3 is TGCAGTGCTAGACCTAGCGGGGGCGATGAGCAGTTCTTC. It is translated as CSARPSGGDEQFF. The chain carries TRBV20-1 and TRBJ2-1; 10 bases align to TRBD2. V dropped 2 bases and J dropped 8; count of bases not matched to a gene: 3. The CDR3 sequence is 13 residues long. Per the germline V gene, CDR1 is DFQATT and CDR2 is SNEGSKA (reference sequence).

The J gene is TRBJ1-2, the V gene TRBV5-1; tentative D call: TRBD1 (5 bases). V lost 4 bases, J lost 4 bases, and 8 bases lay in between. Germline V lookup: CDR1 SGHRS, CDR2 YFSETQ. The CDR3 consists of 12 residues. The CDR3 spells CASSEGSYGYTF. The CDR3 DNA reads TGCGCCAGCAGCGAGGGGAGCTATGGCTACACCTTC. Full variable domain (rest looked up from reference TRBV5-1 and TRBJ1-2): KAGVTQTPRYLIKTRGQQVTLSCSPISGHRSVSWYQQTPGQGLQFLFEYFSETQRNKGNFPGRFSGRQFSNSRSEMNVSTLELGDSALYLCASSEGSYGYTFGSGTRLTVV.

The chain employs TRBV10-3 and TRBJ2-7; the D gene is possibly TRBD2 (5 bases). The germline V gene has CDR1 ENHRY and CDR2 SYGVKD. This CDR3 comprises 16 residues. Trimming pared 0 bases from V and 4 bases from J, leaving 16 bases between. The CDR3 is CAISESNLEGLYEQYF. DNA of the CDR3: TGTGCCATCAGTGAGTCGAATCTGGAAGGACTTTACGAGCAGTACTTC.

This clonotype has only a few counts. The V call is TRBV27, the J call TRBJ2-3, with D perhaps matching TRBD1 (6 bases). The CDR3 spans 17 residues. Germline V gene data show CDR1 as MNHEY and CDR2 as SMNVEV (reference sequence). The V end was cut by 4 bases, the J end by 3 bases, with 20 bases between. The CDR3 nucleotides read TGTGCCAGCAGTTCGCCCTGGGGGCGAGTGGGGACAGATACGCAGTATTTT. It specifies CASSSPWGRVGTDTQYF.

CDR3 sequence: CASSLGLAGTQYF. Written as DNA, the CDR3 is TGTGCCAGCAGCTTAGGACTAGCCGGTACGCAGTATTTT. The chain employs TRBV7-2 and TRBJ2-3; 7 bases align to TRBD2. The germline V gene encodes CDR1 SGHTA and CDR2 FQGNSA. Trimming at V came to 1 base and at J to 8 bases, leaving 3 bases not matched to a gene. CDR3 size: 13 residues.

This clonotype was detected a few times. Here the CDR3 reads CSAPLSNYGYTF. The CDR3 DNA follows: TGCAGTGCTCCCCTAAGCAACTATGGCTACACCTTC. The rearrangement uses TRBV20-1 and TRBJ1-2; D is unclear. V lost 5 bases and J lost 2, with 9 bases in between. Germline assignment: CDR1 DFQATT and CDR2 SNEGSKA (reference sequence). CDR3 length: 12 residues.

This clonotype was observed a handful of times. The CDR3 DNA is TGTGCCAGTAGCCAACGACTCGGCTATGGCTACACCTTC. Protein sequence: CASSQRLGYGYTF. This rearrangement joins TRBV19 to TRBJ1-2; D ambiguous. The germline CDR1 and CDR2 sequences are LNHDA and SQIVND (reference sequence). Trimming cost V 6 bases and J 4 bases, with 12 bases left between them. The CDR3 is 13 residues long. Together with reference TRBV19 and TRBJ1-2, the CDR3 gives the full variable domain: DGGITQSPKYLFRKEGQNVTLSCEQNLNHDAMYWYRQDPGQGLRLIYYSQIVNDFQKGDIAEGYSVSREKKESFPLTVTSAQKNPTAFYLCASSQRLGYGYTFGSGTRLTVV.